This TCR beta chain originates from a study of blood T cell repertoires in COVID-19. Profiling relied on immunoSEQ multiplex PCR, and the TCRdb table lists in-frame clones only, not all of them. This table has about 400,000 clones, roughly 90% appearing once. The CDR3 contains 15 residues. Per germline, CDR1 SNHLY and CDR2 FYNNEI. V trimming: 7 bases; J trimming: 2 bases; junction bases outside the gene matches: 8. The sequenced sample was peripheral blood. This TCR was recovered from a man in his forties with acute or convalescent COVID-19. The J gene is TRBJ1-5, the V gene TRBV2; 7 bases match TRBD1. CDR3 region: CASTSTGTGNQPQHF. DNA for the CDR3: TGTGCCAGCACCTCGACAGGGACCGGCAATCAGCCCCAGCATTTT.